This record covers a single T cell receptor (beta chain). These data are taken from a study of blood T cell repertoires in COVID-19. Study in general: The United States, Italy and Spain were the sources of the acute and convalescent COVID-19 samples.

Trimming removed 4 bases at V and 1 base at J, with 10 bases between. The CDR3 length is 14 residues. Germline values: CDR1 MDHEN, CDR2 SYDVKM. The table came from immunoSEQ multiplex PCR; TCRdb's copy has only in-frame clones and leaves some out. Among about 310,000 clones, roughly 89% were seen once, and the ten largest hold about 1%. This sequence originates from a woman aged 40 to 55 with COVID-19, enrolled during active disease. The rearrangement uses TRBV28 and TRBJ1-1; weak D call: TRBD1 (6 bases). Sequencing was done on a sample of peripheral blood. DNA for the CDR3: TGTGCCAGCAGTTGGGGGCTTACGAACACTGAAGCTTTCTTT. This translates into CASSWGLTNTEAFF.